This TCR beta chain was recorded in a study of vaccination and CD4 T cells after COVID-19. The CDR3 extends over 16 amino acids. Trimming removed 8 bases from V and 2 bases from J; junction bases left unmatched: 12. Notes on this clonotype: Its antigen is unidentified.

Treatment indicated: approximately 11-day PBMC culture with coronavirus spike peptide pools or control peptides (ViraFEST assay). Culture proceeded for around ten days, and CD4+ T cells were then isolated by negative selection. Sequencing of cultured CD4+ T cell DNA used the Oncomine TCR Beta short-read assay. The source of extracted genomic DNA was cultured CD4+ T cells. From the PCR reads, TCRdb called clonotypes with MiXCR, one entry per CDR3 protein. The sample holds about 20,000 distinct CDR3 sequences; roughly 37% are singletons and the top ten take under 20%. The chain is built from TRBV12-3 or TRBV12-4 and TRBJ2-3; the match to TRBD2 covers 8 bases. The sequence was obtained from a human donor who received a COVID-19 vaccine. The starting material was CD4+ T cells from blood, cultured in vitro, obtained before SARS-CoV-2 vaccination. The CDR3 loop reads CASGARAGEITDTQYF. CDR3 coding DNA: TGTGCCAGCGGGGCCAGAGCGGGGGAGATCACAGATACGCAGTATTTT.